This T cell receptor (beta chain) was identified during a study of OX40 agonist ivuxolimab in advanced cancers. As for the study in general: Across the patients, intravenous ivuxolimab was delivered every 2 weeks at 0.01 to 10 mg/kg. Of the patients, three showed partial responses, one with hepatocellular carcinoma and two with cutaneous melanoma. General observations from the study: At doses 0.1 to 3.0 mg/kg, CD4+ and CD8+ clones expanded.

Cycle 7 day 1, cycle 4 day 1, and baseline were the timepoints at which blood was sampled. This CDR3 comprises 13 residues. The V and J ends lost 4 bases and 4 bases respectively, with 10 bases between them. CDR1 is SGHDN, CDR2 FVKESK, per germline. TCRdb keeps only in-frame clones here, not all; method: immunoSEQ multiplex PCR. The data contain 45,000 to 65,000 clones, roughly 90% of them singletons. Of note for this clone: The antigen is unknown.

This sequence was found in an adult with an advanced solid tumor such as melanoma, head and neck, liver or kidney cancer. The chain uses TRBV14 and TRBJ1-2; no firm D call. Sequenced material: CD4+ or CD8+ T cells sorted from blood, taken in a trial of the OX40 agonist ivuxolimab. The CDR3 DNA sequence: TGTGCCAGCAGCCTGGGATCCTTCTATGGCTACACCTTC. Translating it yields CASSLGSFYGYTF. Full variable domain (rest looked up from reference TRBV14 and TRBJ1-2): EAGVTQFPSHSVIEKGQTVTLRCDPISGHDNLYWYRRVMGKEIKFLLHFVKESKQDESGMPNNRFLAERTGGTYSTLKVQPAELEDSGVYFCASSLGSFYGYTFGSGTRLTVV.